The present T cell receptor (beta chain) was sequenced within a study of cytomegalovirus exposure and HLA in healthy donors. PCR employed 60 Vbeta and 13 Jbeta primers. Data came from immunoSEQ multiplex PCR; TCRdb stores just in-frame clones and leaves some out. The data contain some 62,000 clones, about 87% of them singletons. This CDR3 region has 15 residues. V dropped 6 bases and J dropped 5; count of bases not matched to a gene: 8. Germline V gives CDR1 MNHEY, CDR2 SVGAGI. At the time of sampling, donors were nominally healthy, though unrecorded immune exposures were likely. Study outcomes and limitations: In an earlier analysis, about 90% or about 30%: the productive usage of most TCR beta V segments. Among the most significant clusters, several appeared linked to common viral pathogens in a later analysis.

As regards this clone: Its antigen is not identified.

The sequenced material came from PBMCs. The chain links TRBV6-5 to TRBJ2-1, with 9 bases fitting TRBD1. The sequence was collected from a man younger than 30 in good health and CMV-seronegative. CDR3 sequence (DNA): TGTGCCAGCAGGCCCGGGACAGGGAGGGACAATGAGCAGTTCTTC. Amino acids: CASRPGTGRDNEQFF.